These 7 T cell receptor beta chains were all obtained from the same sample, sequenced in a study of T-cell reconstitution after alpha-beta-depleted transplantation in children. It was with unique molecular identifiers that the TCRbeta library was prepared. TCRdb called the PCR reads again in MiXCR, with one record for every CDR3 protein. The sample has about 500,000 distinct CDR3 sequences; 32% are singletons. This sample comprised PBMCs from the stem cell graft donor, obtained from the stem cell graft. Source of these receptors: a human donor who donated a stem cell graft to a child with aplastic anemia.

This chain joins TRBV19 and TRBJ1-1; no definite D call. Germline CDR1 LNHDA, CDR2 SQIVND (reference sequence). This CDR3 is built from 14 residues. V was cut by 5 bases and J by 0 bases, with 10 bases left in between. CDR3 in amino acids: CASSHPGMNTEAFF. CDR3 nucleotides: TGTGCCAGTAGTCACCCAGGCATGAACACTGAAGCTTTCTTT.

The V gene is TRBV13, the J gene TRBJ1-1; 7 bases map to TRBD1. Per germline, CDR1 PRHDT and CDR2 FYEKMQ (reference sequence). CDR3 length: 14 residues. Trimming removed 3 bases from V and 11 bases from J; junction bases left unmatched: 12. The CDR3, as DNA: TGTGCCAGCAGCTTCGGACAGGTCTTTTTTAGGGCTTTCTTT. This translates into CASSFGQVFFRAFF.

This clonotype was observed a handful of times. The gene calls are TRBV29-1 and TRBJ2-2; possibly TRBD1 or TRBD2 for D (5 bases each). This CDR3 comprises 16 residues. Trimming shortened V by 2 bases and J by 5 bases, and 18 bases separated the two germline ends. Germline V gene data show CDR1 as SQVTM and CDR2 as ANQGSEA. CDR3 nucleotide sequence: TGCAGCGTTGAATTGTTGGGGGATGTAAGGACCGGGGAGCTGTTTTTT. It encodes CSVELLGDVRTGELFF.

This sequence joins TRBV4-3 and TRBJ2-2; D is perhaps TRBD1 (6 bases). The CDR3 is 18 amino acids. The V and J ends lost 0 bases and 1 base respectively, with 15 bases between them. Germline assignment: CDR1 LGHNA and CDR2 YSLEER. In DNA, the CDR3 is TGCGCCAGCAGCCAAGAAAGGGTCCAGGGGATGAACACCGGGGAGCTGTTTTTT. As protein: CASSQERVQGMNTGELFF.

The V and J genes are TRBV24-1 and TRBJ1-6; possible D gene TRBD1, 5 bases. This CDR3 region has 18 residues. Trimming pared 8 bases from V and 0 bases from J, leaving 19 bases between. Germline V lookup: CDR1 KGHDR, CDR2 SFDVKD. CDR3 bases: TGTGCCACCAATCAAAGAGGGGATAGCCGCTCCTATAATTCACCCCTCCACTTT. Residues: CATNQRGDSRSYNSPLHF.

The chain has TRBV18 and TRBJ1-1; D ambiguous. The V end was cut by 3 bases, the J end by 1 base, with 12 bases between. Germline CDR1 reads KGHSH; CDR2 reads LQKENI. CDR3 size: 15 residues. CDR3 bases: TGTGCCAGCTCACCTAGCCTCTTGGAGAACACTGAAGCTTTCTTT. Translating gives CASSPSLLENTEAFF.

This chain uses TRBV27 with TRBJ1-2, with D unresolved. Germline V gene lookup returns CDR1 MNHEY and CDR2 SMNVEV (reference sequence). This CDR3 spans 15 amino acids. The V and J ends lost 4 bases and 4 bases respectively, with 16 bases between them. CDR3 sequence: CASSSDPTRLYGYTF. The DNA for the CDR3 is TGTGCCAGCAGTTCTGATCCGACACGCCTCTATGGCTACACCTTC.